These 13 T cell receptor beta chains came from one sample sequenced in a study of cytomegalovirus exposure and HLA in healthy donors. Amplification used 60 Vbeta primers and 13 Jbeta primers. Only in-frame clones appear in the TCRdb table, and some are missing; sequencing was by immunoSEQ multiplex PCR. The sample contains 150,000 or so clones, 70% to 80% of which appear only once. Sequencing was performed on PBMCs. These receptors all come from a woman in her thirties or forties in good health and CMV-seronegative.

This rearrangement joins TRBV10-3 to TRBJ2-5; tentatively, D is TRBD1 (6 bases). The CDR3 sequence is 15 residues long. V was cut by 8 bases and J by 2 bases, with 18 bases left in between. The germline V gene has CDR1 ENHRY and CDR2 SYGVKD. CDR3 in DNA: TGTGCCATCTCCGGGACAATGACCGCTCAAGAGACCCAGTACTTC. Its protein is CAISGTMTAQETQYF.

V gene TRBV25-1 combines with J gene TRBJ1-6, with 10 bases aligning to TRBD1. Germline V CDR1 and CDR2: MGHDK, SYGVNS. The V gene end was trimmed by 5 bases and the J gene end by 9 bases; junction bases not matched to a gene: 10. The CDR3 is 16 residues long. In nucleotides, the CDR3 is TGTGCCAGCAGTACAGCGACAGGGGGCTGGAGTTCACCCCTCCACTTT. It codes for CASSTATGGWSSPLHF.

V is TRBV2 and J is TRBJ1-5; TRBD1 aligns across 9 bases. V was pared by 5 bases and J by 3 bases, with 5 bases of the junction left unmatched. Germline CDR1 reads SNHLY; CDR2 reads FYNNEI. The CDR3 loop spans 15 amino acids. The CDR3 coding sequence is TGTGCCAGCAGTTTCGACAGGGGGAACAATCAGCCCCAGCATTTT. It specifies CASSFDRGNNQPQHF.

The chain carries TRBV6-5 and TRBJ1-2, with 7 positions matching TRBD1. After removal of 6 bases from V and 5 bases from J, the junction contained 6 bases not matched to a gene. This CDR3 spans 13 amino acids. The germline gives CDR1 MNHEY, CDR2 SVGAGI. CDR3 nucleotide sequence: TGTGCCAGCAGACCCGACAGGGCATATGGCTACACCTTC. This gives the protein CASRPDRAYGYTF.

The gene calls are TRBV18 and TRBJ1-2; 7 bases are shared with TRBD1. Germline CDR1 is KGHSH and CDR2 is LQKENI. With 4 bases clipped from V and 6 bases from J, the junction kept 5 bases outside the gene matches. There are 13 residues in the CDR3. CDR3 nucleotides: TGTGCCAGCTCACTAGACAGGGCAAATGGCTACACCTTC. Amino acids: CASSLDRANGYTF.

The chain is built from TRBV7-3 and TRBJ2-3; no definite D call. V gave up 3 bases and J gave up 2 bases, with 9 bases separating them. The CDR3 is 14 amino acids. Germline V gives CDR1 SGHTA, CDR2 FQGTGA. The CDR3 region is CASSFLGVTDTQYF. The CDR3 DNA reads TGTGCCAGCAGCTTCCTAGGAGTCACAGATACGCAGTATTTT.

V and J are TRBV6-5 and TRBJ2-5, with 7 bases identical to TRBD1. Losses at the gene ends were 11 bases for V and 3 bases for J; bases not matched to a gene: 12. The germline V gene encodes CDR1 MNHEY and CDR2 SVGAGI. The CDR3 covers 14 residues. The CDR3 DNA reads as TGTGCCGTCAAATCGGGACAGACGGAAGAGACCCAGTACTTC. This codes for CAVKSGQTEETQYF.

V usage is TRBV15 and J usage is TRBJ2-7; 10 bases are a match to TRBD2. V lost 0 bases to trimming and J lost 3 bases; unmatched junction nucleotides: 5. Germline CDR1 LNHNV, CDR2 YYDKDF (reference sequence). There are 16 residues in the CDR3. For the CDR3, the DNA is TGTGCCACCAGCAGAGATCTGGCTAGCGGGAGCTACGAGCAGTACTTC. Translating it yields CATSRDLASGSYEQYF.

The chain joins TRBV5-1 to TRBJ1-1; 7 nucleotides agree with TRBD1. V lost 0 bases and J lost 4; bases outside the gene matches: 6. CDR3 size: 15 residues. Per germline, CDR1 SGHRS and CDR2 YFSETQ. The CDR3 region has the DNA TGCGCCAGCAGCTTGGGAGGGGGCGAGGGCACTGAAGCTTTCTTT. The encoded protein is CASSLGGGEGTEAFF.

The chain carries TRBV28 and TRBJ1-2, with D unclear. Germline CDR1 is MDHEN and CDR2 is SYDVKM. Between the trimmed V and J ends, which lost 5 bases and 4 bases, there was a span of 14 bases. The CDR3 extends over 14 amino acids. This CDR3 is CASSATVEGYGYTF. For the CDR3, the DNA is TGTGCCAGCAGTGCGACGGTGGAGGGCTATGGCTACACCTTC.

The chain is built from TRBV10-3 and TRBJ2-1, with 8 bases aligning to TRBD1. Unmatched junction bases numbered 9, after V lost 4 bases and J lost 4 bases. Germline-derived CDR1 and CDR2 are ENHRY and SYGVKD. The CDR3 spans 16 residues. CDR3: CAISVSGGTDYNEQFF. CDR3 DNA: TGTGCCATCAGTGTATCAGGGGGCACCGATTACAATGAGCAGTTCTTC.

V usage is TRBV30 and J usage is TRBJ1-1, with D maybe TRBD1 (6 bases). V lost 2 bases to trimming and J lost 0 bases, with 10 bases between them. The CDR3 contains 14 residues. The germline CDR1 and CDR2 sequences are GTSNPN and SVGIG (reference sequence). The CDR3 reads CAWSRGGMNTEAFF. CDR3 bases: TGTGCCTGGAGTAGGGGGGGGATGAACACTGAAGCTTTCTTT.

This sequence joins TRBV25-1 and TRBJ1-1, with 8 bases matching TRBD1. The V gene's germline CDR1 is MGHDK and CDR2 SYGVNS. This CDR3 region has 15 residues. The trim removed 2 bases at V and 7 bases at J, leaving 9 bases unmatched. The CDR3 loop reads CASSERAFGTGEAFF. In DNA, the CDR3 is TGTGCCAGCAGTGAAAGGGCTTTTGGGACAGGTGAAGCTTTCTTT.